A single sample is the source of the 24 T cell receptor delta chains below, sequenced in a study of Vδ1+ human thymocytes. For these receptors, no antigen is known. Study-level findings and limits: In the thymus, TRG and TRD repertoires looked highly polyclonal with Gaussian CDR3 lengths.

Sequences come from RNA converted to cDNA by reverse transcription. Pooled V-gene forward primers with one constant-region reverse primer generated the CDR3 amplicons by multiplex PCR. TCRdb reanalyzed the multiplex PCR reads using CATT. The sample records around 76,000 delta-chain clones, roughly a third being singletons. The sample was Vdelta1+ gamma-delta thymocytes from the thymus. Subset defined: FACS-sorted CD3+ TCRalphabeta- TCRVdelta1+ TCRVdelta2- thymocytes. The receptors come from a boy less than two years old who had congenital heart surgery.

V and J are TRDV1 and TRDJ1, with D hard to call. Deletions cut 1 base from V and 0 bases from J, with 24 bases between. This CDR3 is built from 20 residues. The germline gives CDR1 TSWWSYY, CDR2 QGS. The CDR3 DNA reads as TGTGCTCTTGGGGAACGGGCAAACCCTCGCTGTACTGCTTACACCGATAAACTCATCTTT. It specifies CALGERANPRCTAYTDKLIF.

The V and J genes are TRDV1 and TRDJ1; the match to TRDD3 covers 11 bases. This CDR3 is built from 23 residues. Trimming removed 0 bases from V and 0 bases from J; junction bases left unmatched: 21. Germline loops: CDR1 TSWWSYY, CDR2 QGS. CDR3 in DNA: TGTGCTCTTGGGGAACTAGACCAGCCCGGGCTGGGGGATACACCCTTGTACACCGATAAACTCATCTTT. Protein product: CALGELDQPGLGDTPLYTDKLIF.

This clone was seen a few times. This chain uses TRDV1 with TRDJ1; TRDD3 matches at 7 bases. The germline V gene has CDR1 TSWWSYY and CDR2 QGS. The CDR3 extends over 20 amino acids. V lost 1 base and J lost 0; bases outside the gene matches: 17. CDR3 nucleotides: TGTGCTCTTGGGGAACGCTACGTGGGGGACAGGCCTCCATACACCGATAAACTCATCTTT. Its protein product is CALGERYVGDRPPYTDKLIF.

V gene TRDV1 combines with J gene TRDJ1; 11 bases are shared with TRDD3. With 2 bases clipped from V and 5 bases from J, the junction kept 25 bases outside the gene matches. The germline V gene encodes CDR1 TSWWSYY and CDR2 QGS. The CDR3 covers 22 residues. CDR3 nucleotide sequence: TGTGCTCTTGGGGAAACCGCCTTCCTACGTAGGAACTGGGGGATAACCAATGATAAACTCATCTTT. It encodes CALGETAFLRRNWGITNDKLIF.

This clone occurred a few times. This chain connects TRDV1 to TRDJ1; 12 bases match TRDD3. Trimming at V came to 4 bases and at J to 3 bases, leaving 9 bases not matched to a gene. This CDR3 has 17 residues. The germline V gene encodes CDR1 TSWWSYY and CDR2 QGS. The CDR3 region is CALGGPTGGYPADKLIF. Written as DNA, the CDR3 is TGTGCTCTTGGGGGGCCTACTGGGGGATACCCGGCCGATAAACTCATCTTT.

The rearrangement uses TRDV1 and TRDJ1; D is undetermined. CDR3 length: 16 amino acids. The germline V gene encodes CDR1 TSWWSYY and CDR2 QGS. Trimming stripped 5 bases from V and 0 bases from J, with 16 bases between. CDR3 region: CALGPFPRSYTDKLIF. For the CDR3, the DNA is TGTGCTCTTGGGCCTTTCCCGAGGTCATACACCGATAAACTCATCTTT.

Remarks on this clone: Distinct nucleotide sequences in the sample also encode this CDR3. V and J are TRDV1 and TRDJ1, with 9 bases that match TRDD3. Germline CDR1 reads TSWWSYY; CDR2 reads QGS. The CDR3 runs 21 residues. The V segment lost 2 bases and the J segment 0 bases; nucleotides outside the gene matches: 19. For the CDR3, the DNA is TGTGCTCTTGGGGAAACACTGGACTTGTACTGGGGGAGACGGTACACCGATAAACTCATCTTT. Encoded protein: CALGETLDLYWGRRYTDKLIF.

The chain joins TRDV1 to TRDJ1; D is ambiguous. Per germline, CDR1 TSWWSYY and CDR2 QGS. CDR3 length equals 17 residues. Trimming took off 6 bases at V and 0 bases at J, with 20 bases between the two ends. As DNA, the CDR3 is TGTGCTCTTGGCCCAAGTGGGAGGTCTTCGTACACCGATAAACTCATCTTT. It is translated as CALGPSGRSSYTDKLIF.

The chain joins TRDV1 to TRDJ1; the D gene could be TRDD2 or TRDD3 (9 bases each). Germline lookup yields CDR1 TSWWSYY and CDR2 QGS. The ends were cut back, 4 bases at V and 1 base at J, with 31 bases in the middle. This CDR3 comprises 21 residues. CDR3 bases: TGTGCTCTTGGGGCCGGGCCTTCCTACGGGCCTGGGGGATCCGGCACCGATAAACTCATCTTT. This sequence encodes CALGAGPSYGPGGSGTDKLIF.

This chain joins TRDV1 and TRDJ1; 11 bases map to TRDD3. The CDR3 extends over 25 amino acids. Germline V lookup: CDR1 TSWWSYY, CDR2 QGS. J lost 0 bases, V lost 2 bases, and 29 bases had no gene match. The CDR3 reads CALGEAPHVCDWGINPSGYTDKLIF. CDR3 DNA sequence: TGTGCTCTTGGGGAAGCCCCACACGTGTGTGACTGGGGGATAAACCCAAGTGGATACACCGATAAACTCATCTTT.

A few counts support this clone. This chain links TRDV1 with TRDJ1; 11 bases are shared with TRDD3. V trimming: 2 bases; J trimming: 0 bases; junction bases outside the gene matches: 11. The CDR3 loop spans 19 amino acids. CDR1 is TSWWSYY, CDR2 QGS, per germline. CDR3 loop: CALGEGGYVGDTDTDKLIF. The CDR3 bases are TGTGCTCTTGGGGAAGGTGGGTACGTGGGGGATACGGACACCGATAAACTCATCTTT.

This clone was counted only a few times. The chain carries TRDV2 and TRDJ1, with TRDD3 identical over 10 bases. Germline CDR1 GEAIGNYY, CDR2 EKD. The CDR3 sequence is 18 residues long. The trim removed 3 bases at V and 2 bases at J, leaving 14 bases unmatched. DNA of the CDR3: TGTGCCTGTGACCTATTTCTTCGCACACTGGGGGATACCGATAAACTCATCTTT. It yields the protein CACDLFLRTLGDTDKLIF.

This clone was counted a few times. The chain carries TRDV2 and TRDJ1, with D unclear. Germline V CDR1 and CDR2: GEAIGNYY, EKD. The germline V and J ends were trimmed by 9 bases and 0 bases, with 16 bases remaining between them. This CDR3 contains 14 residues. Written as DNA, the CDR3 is TGTGCCACCCGTGGTTCCCAGTACACCGATAAACTCATCTTT. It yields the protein CATRGSQYTDKLIF.

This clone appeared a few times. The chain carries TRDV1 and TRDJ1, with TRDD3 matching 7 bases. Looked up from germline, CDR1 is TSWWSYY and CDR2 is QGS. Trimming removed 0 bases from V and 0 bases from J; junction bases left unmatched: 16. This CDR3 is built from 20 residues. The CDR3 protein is CALGELGTGDPAPYTDKLIF. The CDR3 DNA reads TGTGCTCTTGGGGAACTAGGTACTGGGGACCCTGCTCCGTACACCGATAAACTCATCTTT.

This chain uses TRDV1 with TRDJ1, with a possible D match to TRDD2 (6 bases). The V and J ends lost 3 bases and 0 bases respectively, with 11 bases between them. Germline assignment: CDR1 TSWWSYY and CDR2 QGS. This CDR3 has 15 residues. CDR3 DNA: TGTGCTCTTGGGGACCCTTCCAGAGACACCGATAAACTCATCTTT. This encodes CALGDPSRDTDKLIF.

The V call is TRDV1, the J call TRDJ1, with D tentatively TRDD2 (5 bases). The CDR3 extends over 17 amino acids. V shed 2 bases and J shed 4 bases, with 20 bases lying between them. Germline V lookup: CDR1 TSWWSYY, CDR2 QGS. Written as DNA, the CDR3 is TGTGCTCTTGGGGAATGTCCGTCTTCACCCCTTCGCGATAAACTCATCTTT. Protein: CALGECPSSPLRDKLIF.

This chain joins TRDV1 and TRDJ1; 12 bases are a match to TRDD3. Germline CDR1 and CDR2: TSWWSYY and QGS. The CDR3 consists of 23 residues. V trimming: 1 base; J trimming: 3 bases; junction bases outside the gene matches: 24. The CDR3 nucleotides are TGTGCTCTTGGGGAACCGCCGTTCCTACTTTTACTAAACTGGGGGATACACGCCGATAAACTCATCTTT. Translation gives CALGEPPFLLLLNWGIHADKLIF.

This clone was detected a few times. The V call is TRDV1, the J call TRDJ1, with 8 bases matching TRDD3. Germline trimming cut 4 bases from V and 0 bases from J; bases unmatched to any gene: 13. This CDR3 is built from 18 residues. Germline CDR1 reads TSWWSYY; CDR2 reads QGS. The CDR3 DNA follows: TGTGCTCTTGGGGGAGGCTCGGGGGATATTGGAGACACCGATAAACTCATCTTT. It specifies CALGGGSGDIGDTDKLIF.

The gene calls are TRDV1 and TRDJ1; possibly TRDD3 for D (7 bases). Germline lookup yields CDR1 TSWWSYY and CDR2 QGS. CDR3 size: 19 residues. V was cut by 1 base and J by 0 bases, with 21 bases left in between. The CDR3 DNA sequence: TGTGCTCTTGGGGAACGGGGGTCCTACCCTGGGGGGTACACCGATAAACTCATCTTT. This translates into CALGERGSYPGGYTDKLIF.

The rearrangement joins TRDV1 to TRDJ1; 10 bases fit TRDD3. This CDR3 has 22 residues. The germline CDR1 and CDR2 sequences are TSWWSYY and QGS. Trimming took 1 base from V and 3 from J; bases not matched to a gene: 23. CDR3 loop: CALGEPLRSVGGGDTKPDKLIF. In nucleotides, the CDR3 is TGTGCTCTTGGGGAACCCCTACGTTCCGTGGGTGGGGGGGATACGAAACCCGATAAACTCATCTTT.

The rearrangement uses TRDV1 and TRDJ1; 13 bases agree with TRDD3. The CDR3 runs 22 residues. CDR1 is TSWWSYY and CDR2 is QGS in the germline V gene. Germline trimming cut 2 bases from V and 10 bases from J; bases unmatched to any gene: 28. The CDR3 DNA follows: TGTGCTCTTGGGGAATATACTCCTTCGGGACTGGGGGATACGCGGATCGGTGGGGGACTCATCTTT. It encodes CALGEYTPSGLGDTRIGGGLIF.

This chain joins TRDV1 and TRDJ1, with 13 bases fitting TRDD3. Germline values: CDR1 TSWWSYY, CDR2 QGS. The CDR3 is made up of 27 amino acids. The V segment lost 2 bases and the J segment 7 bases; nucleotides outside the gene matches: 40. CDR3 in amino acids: CALGEGEGIVLGDTPVVGALVHGKLIF. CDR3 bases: TGTGCTCTTGGGGAAGGTGAGGGAATCGTACTGGGGGATACGCCGGTCGTGGGAGCCCTGGTCCATGGTAAACTCATCTTT.

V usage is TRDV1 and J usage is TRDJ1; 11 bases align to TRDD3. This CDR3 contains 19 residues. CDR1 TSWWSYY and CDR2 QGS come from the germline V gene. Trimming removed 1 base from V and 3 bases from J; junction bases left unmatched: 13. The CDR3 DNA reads TGTGCTCTTGGGGAACAGTTATGGGACTGGGGGATAGGGGCCGATAAACTCATCTTT. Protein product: CALGEQLWDWGIGADKLIF.

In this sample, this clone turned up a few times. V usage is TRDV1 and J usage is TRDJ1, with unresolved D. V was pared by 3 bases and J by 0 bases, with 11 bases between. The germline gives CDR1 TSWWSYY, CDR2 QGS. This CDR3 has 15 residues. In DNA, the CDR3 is TGTGCTCTTGGGGACCCCTCTCATGACACCGATAAACTCATCTTT. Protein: CALGDPSHDTDKLIF.